This T cell receptor (beta chain) is from a study of blood T cell repertoires in COVID-19. Sequencing used immunoSEQ multiplex PCR; TCRdb keeps in-frame clones, though not all of them. The table shows about 74,000 clones, with roughly 70% occurring only once. The source material was peripheral blood. The clonotype originates from a man between 65 and 85 years old with acute or convalescent COVID-19.

Here the CDR3 reads CASSPKGGYNEQFF. CDR3 nucleotide sequence: TGTGCCAGCAGTCCGAAGGGGGGGTACAATGAGCAGTTCTTC. The chain carries TRBV28 and TRBJ2-1, with D possibly TRBD2 on 7 matching bases. Germline V gives CDR1 MDHEN, CDR2 SYDVKM. There are 14 residues in the CDR3. V was trimmed by 5 bases and J by 4 bases, leaving 12 bases between them. Supplemented by reference TRBV28 and TRBJ2-1, the full variable domain reads DVKVTQSSRYLVKRTGEKVFLECVQDMDHENMFWYRQDPGLGLRLIYFSYDVKMKEKGDIPEGYSVSREKKERFSLILESASTNQTSMYLCASSPKGGYNEQFFGPGTRLTVL.